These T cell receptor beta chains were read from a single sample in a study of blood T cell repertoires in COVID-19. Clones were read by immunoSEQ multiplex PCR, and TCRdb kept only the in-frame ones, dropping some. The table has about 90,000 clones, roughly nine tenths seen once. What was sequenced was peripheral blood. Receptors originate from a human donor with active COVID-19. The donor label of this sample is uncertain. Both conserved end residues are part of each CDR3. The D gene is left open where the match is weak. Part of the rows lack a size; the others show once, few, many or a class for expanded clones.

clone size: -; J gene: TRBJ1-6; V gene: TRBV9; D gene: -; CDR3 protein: CASSATVSSYNSPLHF; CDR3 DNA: TGTGCCAGCAGCGCGACAGTTAGCTCCTATAATTCACCCCTCCACTTT
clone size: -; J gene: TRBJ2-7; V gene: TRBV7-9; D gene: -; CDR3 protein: CASSSDNRSYEQYF; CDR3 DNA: TGTGCCAGCAGCTCCGACAACCGCTCCTACGAGCAGTACTTC
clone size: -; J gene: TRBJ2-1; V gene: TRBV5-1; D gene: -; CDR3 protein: CASSLEAHEQFF; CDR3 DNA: TGCGCCAGCAGCTTGGAAGCCCATGAGCAGTTCTTC
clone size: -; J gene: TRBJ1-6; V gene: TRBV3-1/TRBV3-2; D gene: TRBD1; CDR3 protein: CASSEEATGEPLHF; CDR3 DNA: TGTGCCAGCAGCGAAGAAGCCACAGGGGAACCCCTCCACTTT
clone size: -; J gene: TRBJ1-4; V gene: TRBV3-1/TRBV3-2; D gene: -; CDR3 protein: CASSQVIPPATNEKLFF; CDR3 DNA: TGTGCCAGCAGCCAAGTAATACCTCCGGCAACTAATGAAAAACTGTTTTTT
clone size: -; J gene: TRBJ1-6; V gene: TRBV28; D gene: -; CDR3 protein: CASSLVRNSPLHF; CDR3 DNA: TGTGCCAGCAGCCTTGTGAGGAATTCACCCCTCCACTTT
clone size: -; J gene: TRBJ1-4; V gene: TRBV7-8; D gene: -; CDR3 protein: CASSLDVGKLFF; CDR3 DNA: TGTGCCAGCAGCTTAGACGTCGGAAAACTGTTTTTT
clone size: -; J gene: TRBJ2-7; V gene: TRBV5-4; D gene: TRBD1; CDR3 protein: CASSTVGTGNEQYF; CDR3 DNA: TGTGCCAGCAGTACGGTGGGGACAGGTAACGAGCAGTACTTC
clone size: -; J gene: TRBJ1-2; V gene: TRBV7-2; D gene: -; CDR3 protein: CASSPRVGGALYGYTF; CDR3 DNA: TGTGCCAGCAGCCCGCGAGTCGGGGGGGCACTCTATGGCTACACCTTC
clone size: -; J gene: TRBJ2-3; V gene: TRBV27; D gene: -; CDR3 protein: CASSFLPLGSDTQYF; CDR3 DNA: TGTGCCAGCAGTTTTCTTCCCCTCGGGTCGGATACGCAGTATTTT
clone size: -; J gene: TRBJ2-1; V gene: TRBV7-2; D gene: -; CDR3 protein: CASSSQGGSYNEQFF; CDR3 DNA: TGTGCCAGCAGCTCCCAGGGGGGTTCCTACAATGAGCAGTTCTTC
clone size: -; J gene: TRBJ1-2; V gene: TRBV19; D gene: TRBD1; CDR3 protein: CASRLLFGQGYYGYTF; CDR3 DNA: TGTGCCAGTAGGCTCTTATTCGGACAGGGCTACTATGGCTACACCTTC
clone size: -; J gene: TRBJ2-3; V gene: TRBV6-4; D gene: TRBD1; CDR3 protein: CASSHDRADTQYF; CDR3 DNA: TGTGCCAGCAGCCACGACAGGGCAGATACGCAGTATTTT
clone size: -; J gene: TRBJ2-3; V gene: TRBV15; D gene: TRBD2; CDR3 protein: CATSRGGGGGSDTQYF; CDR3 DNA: TGTGCCACCAGCAGAGGAGGCGGGGGGGGATCAGATACGCAGTATTTT
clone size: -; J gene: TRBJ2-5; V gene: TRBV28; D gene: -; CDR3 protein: CASSPKTGRETQYF; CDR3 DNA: TGTGCCAGCAGTCCGAAAACGGGGAGGGAGACCCAGTACTTC
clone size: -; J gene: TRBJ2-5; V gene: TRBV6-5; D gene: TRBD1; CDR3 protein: CASSSTLGQGGTQYF; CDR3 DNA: TGTGCCAGCAGTTCTACTTTAGGACAGGGGGGGACCCAGTACTTC
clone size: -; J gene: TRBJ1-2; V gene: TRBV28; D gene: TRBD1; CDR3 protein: CASSGQGYGYTF; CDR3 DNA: TGTGCCAGCAGTGGACAGGGGTATGGCTACACCTTC
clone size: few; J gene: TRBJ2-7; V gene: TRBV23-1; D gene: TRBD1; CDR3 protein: CASSQATGGGLNEQYF; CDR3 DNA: TGCGCCAGCAGTCAGGCGACAGGGGGGGGTCTGAACGAGCAGTACTTC
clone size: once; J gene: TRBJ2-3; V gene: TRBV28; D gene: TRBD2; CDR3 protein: CASSLPGLAGGDTQYF; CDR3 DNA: TGTGCCAGCAGTCTCCCCGGGCTAGCGGGGGGAGATACGCAGTATTTT